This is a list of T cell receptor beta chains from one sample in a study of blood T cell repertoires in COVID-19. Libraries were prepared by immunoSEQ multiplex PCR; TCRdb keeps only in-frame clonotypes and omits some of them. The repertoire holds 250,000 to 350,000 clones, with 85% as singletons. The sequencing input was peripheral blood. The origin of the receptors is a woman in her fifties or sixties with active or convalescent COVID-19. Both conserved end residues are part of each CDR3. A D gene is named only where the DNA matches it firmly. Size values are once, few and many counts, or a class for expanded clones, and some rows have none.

CASSFSPARGRGNTIYF TGTGCCAGCAGCTTTAGCCCCGCCAGGGGCCGTGGAAACACCATATATTTT TRBV11-2 . TRBJ1-3 .
CASLRGRNEKLFF TGTGCCAGCCTCAGGGGAAGGAATGAAAAACTGTTTTTT TRBV18 few TRBJ1-4 .
CASRPDYSYNEQFF TGTGCCAGCAGACCGGACTACTCCTACAATGAGCAGTTCTTC TRBV28 . TRBJ2-1 .
CASSGRRVGSSYEQYF TGTGCCAGCAGTGGCAGGAGGGTGGGTTCCTCCTACGAGCAGTACTTC TRBV6-1 . TRBJ2-7 .
CASSAWALSGNTIYF TGTGCCAGCAGCGCCTGGGCCCTATCTGGAAACACCATATATTTT TRBV7-2 once TRBJ1-3 .
CASSLVPGLAGTDTQYF TGTGCCAGCAGCTTAGTACCGGGACTAGCGGGCACAGATACGCAGTATTTT TRBV7-9 once TRBJ2-3 TRBD2
CASSRGLANQETQYF TGCGCCAGCAGCCGGGGTCTGGCCAACCAAGAGACCCAGTACTTC TRBV5-1 . TRBJ2-5 .
CASSRPGTEAFF TGTGCCAGCAGCCGGCCAGGGACTGAAGCTTTCTTT TRBV3-1/TRBV3-2 . TRBJ1-1 .
CASSPDRLAMNTEAFF TGTGCCAGCAGCCCCGACAGACTAGCCATGAACACTGAAGCTTTCTTT TRBV7-8 . TRBJ1-1 .
CASSQGTGLMRTEAFF TGTGCCAGCAGTCAAGGGACAGGCCTTATGCGGACTGAAGCTTTCTTT TRBV27 few TRBJ1-1 TRBD1
CASSLEASGYTGELFF TGCGCCAGCAGCTTGGAGGCTAGCGGGTACACCGGGGAGCTGTTTTTT TRBV5-1 . TRBJ2-2 TRBD2
CASSETSGKNIQYF TGCGCCAGCAGTGAGACTAGTGGTAAAAACATTCAGTACTTC TRBV10-1 . TRBJ2-4 .
CASSLVGGGQYF TGTGCCAGCAGCTTGGTTGGCGGCGGGCAGTACTTC TRBV5-6 . TRBJ2-7 .
CASSWTSGSTDTQYF TGTGCCAGCAGTTGGACTAGCGGAAGCACAGATACGCAGTATTTT TRBV6-6 . TRBJ2-3 TRBD2
CASSTRLGTGESYEQYF TGTGCCAGTAGTACGCGGTTGGGGACAGGGGAATCCTACGAGCAGTACTTC TRBV19 . TRBJ2-7 TRBD1
CASSIQPGLAGREQFF TGTGCCAGCAGCATACAACCGGGACTAGCGGGAAGGGAGCAGTTCTTC TRBV13 . TRBJ2-1 TRBD2
CASSFQGQGEYSNQPQHF TGTGCCAGCAGCTTCCAGGGACAGGGGGAATATAGCAATCAGCCCCAGCATTTT TRBV11-3 . TRBJ1-5 TRBD1
CAIREGGSGQPQHF TGTGCCATCAGGGAAGGGGGCAGCGGTCAGCCCCAGCATTTT TRBV10-3 . TRBJ1-5 TRBD1
CATSSPGQGAWGNQPQHF TGTGCCACCTCAAGCCCAGGACAGGGGGCTTGGGGCAATCAGCCCCAGCATTTT TRBV19 . TRBJ1-5 TRBD1
CASSIVSTSGTGELFF TGTGCCAGTAGTATAGTTAGCACTAGCGGGACAGGGGAGCTGTTTTTT TRBV19 . TRBJ2-2 TRBD2
CASTYRGSGRAGANVLTF TGTGCCAGCACCTATAGGGGTAGCGGGAGAGCTGGGGCCAACGTCCTGACTTTC TRBV11-2 . TRBJ2-6 TRBD2
CSVSGGYEQYF TGCAGCGTTAGCGGGGGGTACGAGCAGTACTTC TRBV29-1 . TRBJ2-7 TRBD2
CASSYSTRYGYTF TGTGCCAGCAGTTACTCGACACGCTATGGCTACACCTTC TRBV6-5 . TRBJ1-2 .
CASSDPPAGAGQPQHF TGTGCCAGCAGTGATCCGCCGGCAGGGGCAGGTCAGCCCCAGCATTTT TRBV6-1 . TRBJ1-5 .
CASSGGSYNSPLHF TGCGCCAGCAGTGGGGGGTCCTATAATTCACCCCTCCACTTT TRBV5-1 . TRBJ1-6 .
CASSHGQKKLFF TGTGCCAGCAGCCATGGACAGAAAAAACTGTTTTTT TRBV3-1/TRBV3-2 . TRBJ1-4 .
CASSPRRGGAEQYF TGTGCCAGCAGCCCTCGCCGCGGGGGAGCAGAGCAGTACTTC TRBV3-1/TRBV3-2 . TRBJ2-7 TRBD2
CASSLRGSDYGYTF TGTGCCAGCAGCTTAAGGGGGAGTGACTATGGCTACACCTTC TRBV5-8 . TRBJ1-2 .
CASSVRTSGKRETQYF TGTGCCAGCAGTGTGCGGACTAGCGGGAAGAGAGAGACCCAGTACTTC TRBV6-1 . TRBJ2-5 TRBD2
CAWIWPGTDTQYF TGTGCCTGGATCTGGCCGGGGACAGATACGCAGTATTTT TRBV30 few TRBJ2-3 .
CASSLGGASRTLHF TGTGCCAGCAGTTTAGGGGGGGCTTCCAGAACCCTCCACTTT TRBV28 . TRBJ1-6 .
CASSFGLAGVTGELFF TGTGCCAGTAGCTTTGGACTAGCGGGTGTCACCGGGGAGCTGTTTTTT TRBV19 . TRBJ2-2 TRBD2
CASSYGQGTYNEQFF TGTGCCAGCAGTTACGGACAGGGGACCTACAATGAGCAGTTCTTC TRBV6-2/TRBV6-3 . TRBJ2-1 TRBD1
CASSLEGGLAGKYEQYF TGTGCCAGCAGCTTAGAGGGGGGGCTAGCGGGTAAATACGAGCAGTACTTC TRBV7-6 . TRBJ2-7 TRBD2
CASSPGLAGGEQFF TGTGCCAGCAGCCCGGGACTAGCGGGAGGTGAGCAGTTCTTC TRBV11-2 . TRBJ2-1 TRBD2
CASSASSGTSGDTQYF TGTGCCAGCAGTGCGTCTAGCGGGACCTCGGGAGATACGCAGTATTTT TRBV6-1 . TRBJ2-3 TRBD2
CASSKEAGGGQPQHF TGTGCCAGCAGCAAAGAGGCAGGGGGCGGCCAGCCCCAGCATTTT TRBV21-1 . TRBJ1-5 .
CASSPWGRSLGELFF TGTGCCAGCAGTCCCTGGGGGAGGAGCCTTGGGGAGCTGTTTTTT TRBV27 . TRBJ2-2 .
CSASVREKSYNEQFF TGCAGTGCTAGTGTCCGGGAGAAGTCCTACAATGAGCAGTTCTTC TRBV20-1 . TRBJ2-1 .
CASSLPPQGLVDTQYF TGTGCCAGCAGCCTCCCCCCCCAGGGACTAGTAGATACGCAGTATTTT TRBV5-4 . TRBJ2-3 TRBD2
CASENRAMAWSEQFF TGTGCCAGCGAAAATCGAGCCATGGCCTGGAGTGAGCAGTTCTTC TRBV10-3 . TRBJ2-1 .
CASRSGLAGAGEQYF TGTGCCAGCAGGAGCGGACTAGCGGGAGCGGGGGAGCAGTACTTC TRBV27 . TRBJ2-7 TRBD2
CASSRTYEAFF TGTGCCAGCAGTAGAACCTACGAGGCTTTCTTT TRBV2 . TRBJ1-1 .
CASTLNAMNTEAFF TGTGCCAGTACCCTCAACGCGATGAACACTGAAGCTTTCTTT TRBV19 many TRBJ1-1 .
CASSLTHGVEQFF TGTGCCAGCAGCCTAACTCACGGGGTGGAGCAGTTCTTC TRBV7-9 . TRBJ2-1 .
CASSLESGGSSTTNYGYTF TGTGCCAGCAGCTTAGAATCTGGGGGCAGTTCTACCACAAACTATGGCTACACCTTC TRBV7-9 . TRBJ1-2 .
CASSIPDRGDWEKLFF TGTGCCAGTAGTATCCCCGACAGGGGAGATTGGGAAAAACTGTTTTTT TRBV19 . TRBJ1-4 TRBD1
CASSYGLADGTRETQYF TGTGCCAGCAGTTACGGACTAGCGGACGGGACCCGAGAGACCCAGTACTTC TRBV6-2/TRBV6-3 . TRBJ2-5 TRBD2
CASSVRQGGYGYTF TGTGCCAGCAGCGTACGACAGGGCGGCTATGGCTACACCTTC TRBV7-9 . TRBJ1-2 TRBD1
CASSQAPGQGSSYNEQFF TGTGCCAGCAGCCAAGCTCCAGGACAGGGGAGCTCCTACAATGAGCAGTTCTTC TRBV3-1/TRBV3-2 . TRBJ2-1 TRBD1